Here is one T cell receptor beta chain with its context. A mixed TRB-A/B primer pool amplified rearranged TRB by multiplex touch-down PCR. Each CDR3 protein is one row after TCRdb ran MiXCR on the multiplex PCR reads. This sample has roughly 9,000 distinct CDR3 sequences, with just over 40% found just once. Peripheral blood genomic DNA, not sorted cells or RNA, was the template. The CDR3 runs to 15 residues. From germline, CDR1 is SGHDT and CDR2 YYEEEE. Trimming took 4 bases from V and 7 from J, leaving 20 bases between them. This sample stems from a study of T cell repertoires in aging, cancer and after chemotherapy.

The specimen sequenced was blood. The V and J genes are TRBV5-6 and TRBJ1-2; D possibly corresponds to TRBD1 (6 bases). This receptor was obtained from a human donor with a solid tumor. The CDR3 DNA reads as TGTGCCAGCAGCCAAGGAATACAGGGTCTGGTTGGCTACACCTTC. This sequence encodes CASSQGIQGLVGYTF.